Listed below are T cell receptor beta chains from one sample, sequenced in a study of T cells in Graves' hyperthyroidism and ophthalmopathy. MiXCR was run by TCRdb on the multiplex PCR reads, yielding one entry per CDR3 protein. The repertoire holds around 720,000 distinct CDR3 sequences, roughly a third seen once, with around 30% in the top ten. Sequencing was done on a sample of blood. Source of these receptors: a middle-aged woman with Graves' hyperthyroidism. Each CDR3 is given with its conserved first and last residue. The D gene is left open where the match is weak. Rows may omit the clone size; those that give it use once, few, many or a size class.

13 TRBJ2-5 once . TRBV20-1 CSATGEAQETQYF TGCAGTGCCACTGGGGAAGCACAAGAGACCCAGTACTTC
15 TRBJ1-3 . . TRBV10-2 CASSLYGGAGNTIYF TGCGCCAGCAGCCTATATGGGGGGGCTGGAAACACCATATATTTT
15 TRBJ2-1 . TRBD2 TRBV10-3 CAISVGGGGRNEQFF TGTGCCATCAGTGTTGGTGGGGGAGGGCGGAATGAGCAGTTCTTC
14 TRBJ1-2 many TRBD1 TRBV6-6 CASRGQGRGYGYTF TGTGCCAGCAGGGGACAGGGGCGAGGCTATGGCTACACCTTC
15 TRBJ2-5 . TRBD2 TRBV20-1 CSAVGLAGIGETQYF TGCAGTGCTGTGGGGCTAGCGGGAATCGGAGAGACCCAGTACTTC
15 TRBJ2-5 many . TRBV2 CASSEDRSTQETQYF TGTGCCAGCAGCGAGGACCGATCGACCCAAGAGACCCAGTACTTC
15 TRBJ2-6 many TRBD2 TRBV28 CASSPGGDGANVLTF TGTGCCAGCAGTCCGGGAGGTGACGGGGCCAACGTCCTGACTTTC
14 TRBJ1-1 many . TRBV6-5 CASSYDGVGTEAFF TGTGCCAGCAGTTACGATGGCGTTGGCACTGAAGCTTTCTTT
16 TRBJ1-6 many . TRBV7-8 CASSHRFGGLNSPLHF TGTGCCAGCAGCCACCGATTCGGGGGCTTAAATTCACCCCTCCACTTT
15 TRBJ1-5 many TRBD1 TRBV10-3 CAISESGTGNQPQHF TGTGCCATCAGTGAGTCCGGGACAGGGAATCAGCCCCAGCATTTT
12 TRBJ1-2 . . TRBV9 CASRVGDYGYTF TGTGCCAGCAGGGTAGGCGACTATGGCTACACCTTC
19 TRBJ1-1 few TRBD1 TRBV19 CASSRARPGTGEASTEAFF TGTGCCAGTAGTCGAGCAAGACCCGGGACAGGGGAGGCAAGCACTGAAGCTTTCTTT
13 TRBJ1-1 . . TRBV19 CASSIDRLAEAFF TGTGCCAGTAGTATTGATAGACTTGCTGAAGCTTTCTTT
14 TRBJ2-7 many . TRBV7-9 CASSFYGSLSEQYF TGTGCCAGCAGCTTTTACGGGAGTCTATCCGAGCAGTACTTC
14 TRBJ2-5 . . TRBV6-2/TRBV6-3 CASSKTVQQETQYF TGTGCCAGCAGTAAGACAGTCCAACAAGAGACCCAGTACTTC
13 TRBJ1-2 . . TRBV6-1 CASSDLGRDGYTF TGTGCCAGCAGTGACCTCGGACGGGATGGCTACACCTTC
13 TRBJ2-3 few TRBD2 TRBV5-1 CATRAGDTDTQYF TGCGCCACAAGGGCGGGGGACACAGATACGCAGTATTTT
13 TRBJ1-2 . . TRBV7-2 CASSFTEGWGYTF TGTGCCAGCAGTTTTACAGAGGGCTGGGGCTACACCTTC
14 TRBJ1-1 many TRBD1 TRBV13 CASSSSDRATEAFF TGTGCCAGCAGTTCCTCGGACAGGGCCACTGAAGCTTTCTTT
15 TRBJ2-5 few . TRBV19 CASSIGDSEQETQYF TGTGCCAGTAGTATAGGAGACAGCGAGCAAGAGACCCAGTACTTC
13 TRBJ1-3 many . TRBV2 CASSEDVGNTIYF TGTGCCAGCAGTGAGGACGTGGGAAACACCATATATTTT
16 TRBJ1-6 . TRBD1 TRBV2 CASSPRIDRGNSPLHF TGTGCCAGCTCACCTAGGATAGACAGGGGGAATTCACCCCTCCACTTT
13 TRBJ1-6 . . TRBV6-5 CASSSPAIRALHF TGTGCCAGCAGTTCCCCGGCCATCCGAGCCCTCCACTTT
13 TRBJ1-5 . . TRBV30 CAWSVAGRQPQHF TGTGCCTGGAGTGTAGCAGGCCGTCAGCCCCAGCATTTT
16 TRBJ1-3 many TRBD1 TRBV7-2 CASRIGTGAGGNTIYF TGTGCCAGCAGAATCGGGACAGGCGCAGGTGGAAACACCATATATTTT
14 TRBJ1-5 . . TRBV10-3 CASTTLISNQPQHF TGTGCCAGCACCACCCTAATTAGCAATCAGCCCCAGCATTTT
15 TRBJ2-7 few TRBD2 TRBV20-1 CSAREASGDGGEQYF TGCAGTGCCAGAGAGGCCAGCGGGGACGGTGGCGAGCAGTACTTC
14 TRBJ1-3 . . TRBV7-8 CASSIAGLGNTIYF TGTGCCAGCAGCATTGCAGGGCTCGGAAACACCATATATTTT
15 TRBJ2-7 many TRBD1 TRBV2 CASNRGTGGLYEQYF TGTGCCAGCAATCGCGGGACAGGGGGCCTTTACGAGCAGTACTTC
16 TRBJ2-5 many TRBD2 TRBV11-2 CASSLSPAGFQETQYF TGTGCCAGCAGCTTAAGTCCAGCGGGGTTCCAAGAGACCCAGTACTTC
16 TRBJ1-4 . . TRBV7-9 CASSRDTGTTNEKLFF TGTGCCAGCAGCCGGGATACGGGCACAACTAATGAAAAACTGTTTTTT
12 TRBJ2-1 . . TRBV2 CASGQTNNEQFF TGTGCCAGCGGACAGACCAACAATGAGCAGTTCTTC
14 TRBJ1-6 . . TRBV29-1 CSVVPGGYNSPLHF TGCAGCGTGGTCCCCGGGGGATATAATTCACCCCTCCACTTT
14 TRBJ1-4 . . TRBV20-1 CSTSGGSLQEKLFF TGCAGCACGTCCGGGGGAAGTCTACAGGAAAAACTGTTTTTT
12 TRBJ2-5 . . TRBV7-8 CASSLIFETQYF TGTGCCAGCAGCTTGATATTTGAGACCCAGTACTTC
14 TRBJ1-2 . . TRBV7-2 CTSSQEPVTGGYTF TGCACCAGCAGCCAAGAACCGGTCACGGGGGGCTACACCTTC
12 TRBJ2-2 many . TRBV24-1 CATAGRTGELFF TGTGCCACCGCAGGTAGAACCGGGGAGCTGTTTTTT
19 TRBJ2-6 . . TRBV7-9 CASSLGVRGGNSGANVLTF TGTGCCAGCAGCTTAGGAGTCAGGGGGGGCAACTCTGGGGCCAACGTCCTGACTTTC
19 TRBJ2-5 few . TRBV15 CATSRETLYETVLYETQYF TGTGCCACCAGCAGGGAAACCCTTTATGAGACCGTTTTATACGAGACCCAGTACTTC
15 TRBJ1-2 many . TRBV19 CASSIGGDGVYGYTF TGTGCCAGTAGTATTGGCGGTGACGGGGTCTATGGCTACACCTTC
15 TRBJ2-6 few . TRBV12-3/TRBV12-4 CASSWGSGEANVLTF TGTGCCAGCAGCTGGGGGTCCGGGGAGGCCAACGTCCTGACTTTC
17 TRBJ1-1 . . TRBV6-5 CASSYHGLTQGNTEAFF TGTGCCAGCAGTTACCATGGGTTAACCCAAGGGAACACTGAAGCTTTCTTT
13 TRBJ2-7 many . TRBV7-2 CASSPFAGAGQYF TGTGCCAGCAGCCCCTTCGCAGGGGCCGGGCAGTACTTC
14 TRBJ2-6 once . TRBV29-1 CSVESLSGANVLTF TGCAGCGTTGAGAGTCTCTCTGGGGCCAACGTCCTGACTTTC
14 TRBJ1-1 many TRBD1 TRBV27 CASSFGTGRTEAFF TGTGCCAGCAGTTTCGGGACAGGGAGGACTGAAGCTTTCTTT
16 TRBJ2-2 many TRBD1 TRBV7-2 CASRTGRDSYTGELFF TGTGCCAGCAGGACAGGCCGGGACAGCTACACCGGGGAGCTGTTTTTT
18 TRBJ2-7 . TRBD2 TRBV9 CASSVGPLGLAAGYEQYF TGTGCCAGCAGCGTAGGGCCCCTTGGACTAGCGGCCGGGTACGAGCAGTACTTC
15 TRBJ1-2 . TRBD1 TRBV7-9 CASSHGTGGHYGYTF TGTGCCAGCAGCCATGGGACAGGGGGCCACTATGGCTACACCTTC
14 TRBJ2-7 many . TRBV7-8 CASSARQISYEQYF TGTGCCAGCAGCGCCCGACAGATTTCCTACGAGCAGTACTTC
18 TRBJ1-6 few . TRBV20-1 CSAREGQGDLSYNSPLHF TGCAGTGCTAGAGAAGGTCAGGGAGACCTCTCCTATAATTCACCCCTCCACTTT
15 TRBJ2-7 few TRBD2 TRBV7-8 CASSLSGRAGNEQYF TGTGCCAGCAGCTTAAGCGGGAGGGCCGGAAATGAGCAGTACTTC
15 TRBJ1-4 . . TRBV11-1 CASSSTGTPVEKLFF TGTGCCAGCAGTTCCACCGGGACTCCTGTTGAAAAACTGTTTTTT
16 TRBJ2-2 many TRBD2 TRBV5-1 CASSLGGTSGTGELFF TGCGCCAGCAGCTTGGGAGGGACTAGCGGCACCGGGGAGCTGTTTTTT
14 TRBJ1-5 . . TRBV7-2 CANSTHRVGQPQHF TGTGCCAACAGCACCCACAGGGTAGGGCAGCCCCAGCATTTT
13 TRBJ2-7 few . TRBV10-3 CASSELRGHEQYF TGTGCCAGCAGTGAACTTAGGGGTCACGAGCAGTACTTC
14 TRBJ1-2 many . TRBV7-2 CASSPNREEYGYTF TGTGCCAGCAGCCCAAACAGGGAGGAGTATGGCTACACCTTC